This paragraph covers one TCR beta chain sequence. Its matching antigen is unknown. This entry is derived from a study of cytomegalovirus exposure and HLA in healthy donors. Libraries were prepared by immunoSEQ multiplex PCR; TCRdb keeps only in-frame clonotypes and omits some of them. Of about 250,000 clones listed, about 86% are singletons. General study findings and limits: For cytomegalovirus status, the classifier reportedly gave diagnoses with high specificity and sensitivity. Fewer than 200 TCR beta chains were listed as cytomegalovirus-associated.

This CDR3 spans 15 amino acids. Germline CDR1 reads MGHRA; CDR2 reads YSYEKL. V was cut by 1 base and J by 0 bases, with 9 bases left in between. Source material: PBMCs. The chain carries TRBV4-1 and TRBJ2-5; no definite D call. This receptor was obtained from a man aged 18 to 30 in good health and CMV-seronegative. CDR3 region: CASSQGLADQETQYF. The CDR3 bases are TGCGCCAGCAGCCAAGGTTTGGCGGACCAAGAGACCCAGTACTTC.